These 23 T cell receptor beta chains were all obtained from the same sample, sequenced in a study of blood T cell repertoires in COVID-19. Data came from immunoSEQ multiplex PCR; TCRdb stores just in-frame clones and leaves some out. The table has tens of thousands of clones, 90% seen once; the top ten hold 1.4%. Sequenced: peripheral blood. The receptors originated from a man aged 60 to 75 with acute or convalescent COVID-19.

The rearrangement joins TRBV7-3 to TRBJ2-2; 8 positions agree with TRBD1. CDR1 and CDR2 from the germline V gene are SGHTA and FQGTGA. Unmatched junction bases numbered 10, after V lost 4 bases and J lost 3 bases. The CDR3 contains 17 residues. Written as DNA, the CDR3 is TGTGCCAGCAGCTCCGGGACAGGTGTTTTTGACACCGGGGAGCTGTTTTTT. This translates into CASSSGTGVFDTGELFF.

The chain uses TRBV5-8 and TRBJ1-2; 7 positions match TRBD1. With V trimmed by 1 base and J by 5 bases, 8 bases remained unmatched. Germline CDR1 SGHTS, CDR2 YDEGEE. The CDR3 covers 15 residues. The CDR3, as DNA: TGTGCCAGCAGCTTGACAGGGGAAGGTCCTTATGGCTACACCTTC. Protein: CASSLTGEGPYGYTF.

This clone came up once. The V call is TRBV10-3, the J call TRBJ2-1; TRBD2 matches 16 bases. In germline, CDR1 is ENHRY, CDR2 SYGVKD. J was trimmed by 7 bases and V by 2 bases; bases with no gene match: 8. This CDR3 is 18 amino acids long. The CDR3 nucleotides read TGTGCCATCAGTGAGACCGGGACTAGCGGGAGGGGGGGTAATGAGCAGTTCTTC. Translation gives CAISETGTSGRGGNEQFF.

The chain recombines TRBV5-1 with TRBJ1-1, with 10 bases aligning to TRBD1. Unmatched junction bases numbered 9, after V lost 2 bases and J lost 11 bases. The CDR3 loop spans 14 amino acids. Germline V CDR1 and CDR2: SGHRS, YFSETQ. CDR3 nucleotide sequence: TGCGCCAGCAGCTTTGACAGGGGGCTGATTGGCGCTTTCTTT. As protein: CASSFDRGLIGAFF. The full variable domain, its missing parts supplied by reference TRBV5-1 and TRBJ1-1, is KAGVTQTPRYLIKTRGQQVTLSCSPISGHRSVSWYQQTPGQGLQFLFEYFSETQRNKGNFPGRFSGRQFSNSRSEMNVSTLELGDSALYLCASSFDRGLIGAFFGQGTRLTVV.

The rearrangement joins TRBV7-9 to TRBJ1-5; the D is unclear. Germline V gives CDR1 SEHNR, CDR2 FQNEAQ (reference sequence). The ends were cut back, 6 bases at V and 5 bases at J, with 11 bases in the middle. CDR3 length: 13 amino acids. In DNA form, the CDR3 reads TGTGCCAGCAGTCTTACCGGGGATCAGCCCCAGCATTTT. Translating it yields CASSLTGDQPQHF.

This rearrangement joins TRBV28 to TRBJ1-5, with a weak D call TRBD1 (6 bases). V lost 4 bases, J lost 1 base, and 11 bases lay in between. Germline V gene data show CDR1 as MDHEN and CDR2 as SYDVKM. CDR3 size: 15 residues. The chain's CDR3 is CASSSRDMSNQPQHF. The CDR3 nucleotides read TGTGCCAGCAGTTCCCGGGACATGAGCAATCAGCCCCAGCATTTT.

The CDR3 loop is CASSLRQGALYEQYF. The CDR3 DNA sequence: TGTGCCAGCAGTTTAAGGCAGGGGGCCCTATACGAGCAGTACTTC. The chain is built from TRBV27 and TRBJ2-7; TRBD1 matches at 8 bases. Losses at the gene ends were 2 bases for V and 4 bases for J; bases not matched to a gene: 7. Germline assignment: CDR1 MNHEY and CDR2 SMNVEV (reference sequence). The CDR3 runs to 15 residues.

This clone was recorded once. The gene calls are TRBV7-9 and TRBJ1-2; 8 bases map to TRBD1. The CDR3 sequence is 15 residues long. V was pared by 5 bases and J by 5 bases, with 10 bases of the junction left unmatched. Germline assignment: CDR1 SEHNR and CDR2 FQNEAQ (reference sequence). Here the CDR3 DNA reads TGTGCCAGCAGCGTCGGACAGGGTCCTGGGTATGGCTACACCTTC. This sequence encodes CASSVGQGPGYGYTF.

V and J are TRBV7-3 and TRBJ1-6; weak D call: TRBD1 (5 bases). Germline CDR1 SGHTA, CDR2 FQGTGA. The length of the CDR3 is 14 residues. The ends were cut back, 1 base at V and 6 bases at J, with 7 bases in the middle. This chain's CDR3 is CASSLSGGNSPLHF. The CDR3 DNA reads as TGTGCCAGCAGCTTAAGCGGGGGTAATTCACCCCTCCACTTT.

The CDR3 reads CSASTTPPIHYEQYF. CDR3 sequence (DNA): TGCAGTGCTAGTACGACTCCGCCGATCCACTACGAGCAGTACTTC. This rearrangement joins TRBV20-1 to TRBJ2-7; D is uncertain. Between the trimmed V and J ends, which lost 3 bases and 3 bases, there was a span of 18 bases. CDR3 length equals 15 residues. Germline assignment: CDR1 DFQATT and CDR2 SNEGSKA (reference sequence).

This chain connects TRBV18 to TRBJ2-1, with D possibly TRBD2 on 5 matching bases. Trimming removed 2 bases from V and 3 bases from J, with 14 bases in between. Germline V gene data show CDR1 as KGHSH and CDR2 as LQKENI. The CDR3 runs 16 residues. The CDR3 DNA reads TGTGCCAGCTCACCAGGGAGTATACCCCGCTACAATGAGCAGTTCTTC. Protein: CASSPGSIPRYNEQFF. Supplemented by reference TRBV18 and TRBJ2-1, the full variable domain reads NAGVMQNPRHLVRRRGQEARLRCSPMKGHSHVYWYRQLPEEGLKFMVYLQKENIIDESGMPKERFSAEFPKEGPSILRIQQVVRGDSAAYFCASSPGSIPRYNEQFFGPGTRLTVL.

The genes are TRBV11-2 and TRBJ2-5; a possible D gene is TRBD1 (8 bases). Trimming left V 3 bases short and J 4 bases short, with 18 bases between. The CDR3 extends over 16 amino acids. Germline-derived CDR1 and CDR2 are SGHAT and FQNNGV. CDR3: CASSFDGQGGGETQYF. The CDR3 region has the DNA TGTGCCAGCAGCTTTGATGGACAGGGCGGGGGAGAGACCCAGTACTTC.

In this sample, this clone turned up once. This chain's CDR3 is CASSPRLAEEETQYF. The CDR3, as DNA: TGTGCCAGCAGCCCTCGGCTAGCGGAAGAAGAGACCCAGTACTTC. The chain has TRBV7-9 and TRBJ2-5, with TRBD2 matching 7 bases. The CDR3 totals 15 residues. Per germline, CDR1 SEHNR and CDR2 FQNEAQ (reference sequence). Trimming removed 5 bases from V and 3 bases from J; junction bases left unmatched: 9.

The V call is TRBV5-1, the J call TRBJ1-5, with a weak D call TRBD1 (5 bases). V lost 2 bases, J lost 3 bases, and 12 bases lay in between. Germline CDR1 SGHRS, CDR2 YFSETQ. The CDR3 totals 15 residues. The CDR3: CASSFFRQFNQPQHF. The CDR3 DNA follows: TGCGCCAGCAGCTTTTTCAGACAGTTCAATCAGCCCCAGCATTTT.

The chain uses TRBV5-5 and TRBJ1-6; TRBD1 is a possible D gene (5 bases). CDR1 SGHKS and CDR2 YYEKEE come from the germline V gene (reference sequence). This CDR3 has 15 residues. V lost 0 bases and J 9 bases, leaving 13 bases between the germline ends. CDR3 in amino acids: CASSLVQGSGSPLHF. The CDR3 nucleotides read TGTGCCAGCAGCTTGGTTCAGGGCTCAGGTTCACCCCTCCACTTT.

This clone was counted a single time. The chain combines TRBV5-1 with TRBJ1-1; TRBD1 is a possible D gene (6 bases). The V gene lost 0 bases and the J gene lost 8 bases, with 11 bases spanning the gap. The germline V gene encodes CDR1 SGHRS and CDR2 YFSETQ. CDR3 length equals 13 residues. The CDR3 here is CASSLGQVGEAFF. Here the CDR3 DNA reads TGCGCCAGCAGCTTGGGACAGGTAGGCGAAGCTTTCTTT.

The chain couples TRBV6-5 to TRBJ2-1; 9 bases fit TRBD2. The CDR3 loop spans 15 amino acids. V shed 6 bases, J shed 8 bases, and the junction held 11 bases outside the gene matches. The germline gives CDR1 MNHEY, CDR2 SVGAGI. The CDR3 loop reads CASSPREGLRDEQFF. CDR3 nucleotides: TGTGCCAGCAGCCCGCGGGAGGGCCTTAGGGATGAGCAGTTCTTC.

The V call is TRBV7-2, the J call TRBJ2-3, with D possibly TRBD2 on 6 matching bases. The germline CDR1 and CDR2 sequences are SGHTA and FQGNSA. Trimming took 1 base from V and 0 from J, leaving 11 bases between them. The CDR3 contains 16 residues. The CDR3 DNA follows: TGTGCCAGCAGCTTAGAAGCTAGCGCGAGCACAGATACGCAGTATTTT. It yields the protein CASSLEASASTDTQYF.

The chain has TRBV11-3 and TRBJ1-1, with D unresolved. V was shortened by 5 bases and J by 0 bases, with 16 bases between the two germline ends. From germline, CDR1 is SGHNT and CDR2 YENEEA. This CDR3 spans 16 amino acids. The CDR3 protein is CASSPGGGSLNTEAFF. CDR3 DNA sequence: TGTGCCAGCAGCCCCGGAGGCGGTTCCCTGAACACTGAAGCTTTCTTT.

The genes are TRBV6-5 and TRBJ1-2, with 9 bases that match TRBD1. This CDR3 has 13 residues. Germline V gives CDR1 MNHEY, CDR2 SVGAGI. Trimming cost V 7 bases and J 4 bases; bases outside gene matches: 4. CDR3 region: CASNRGQGYGYTF. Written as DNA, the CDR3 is TGTGCCAGCAACCGGGGACAGGGCTATGGCTACACCTTC.

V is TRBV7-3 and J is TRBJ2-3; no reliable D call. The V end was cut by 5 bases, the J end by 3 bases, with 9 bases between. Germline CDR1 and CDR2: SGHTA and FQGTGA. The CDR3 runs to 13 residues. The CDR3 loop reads CASSHTQTDTQYF. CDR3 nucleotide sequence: TGTGCCAGCAGCCACACCCAGACAGATACGCAGTATTTT.

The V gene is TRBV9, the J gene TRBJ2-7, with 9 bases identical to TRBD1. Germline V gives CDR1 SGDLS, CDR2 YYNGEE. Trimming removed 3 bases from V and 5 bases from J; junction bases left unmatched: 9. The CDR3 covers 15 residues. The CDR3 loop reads CASSEGRDRDNEQYF. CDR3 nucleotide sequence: TGTGCCAGCAGCGAGGGTCGGGACAGGGACAACGAGCAGTACTTC.

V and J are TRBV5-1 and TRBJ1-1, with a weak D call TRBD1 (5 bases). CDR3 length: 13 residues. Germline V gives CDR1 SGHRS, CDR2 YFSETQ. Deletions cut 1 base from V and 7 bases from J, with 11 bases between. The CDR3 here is CASSLRGEVEAFF. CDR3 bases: TGCGCCAGCAGCTTGCGGGGGGAGGTTGAAGCTTTCTTT.